These 26 T cell receptor beta chains came from one sample sequenced in a study of blood T cells in healthy people across ages. With a J-beta primer mix and a sample-barcoded 5' primer, a second PCR ran 7 to 11 cycles. MiXCR, applied by TCRdb to the 5' RACE reads, yields one record per CDR3 protein. The table has approximately 2,000,000 distinct CDR3 sequences, around 40% seen once. The sample taken for sequencing was blood. These receptors originate from a human donor in good health.

This clonotype has only a few counts. The rearrangement uses TRBV29-1 and TRBJ1-1; possibly TRBD1 for D (6 bases). Trimming took 6 bases from V and 4 from J, leaving 15 bases between them. Germline CDR1 is SQVTM and CDR2 is ANQGSEA. The length of the CDR3 is 13 residues. DNA for the CDR3: TGCAGCGTCCAACAGGGATTAGGCACTGAAGCTTTCTTT. The encoded protein is CSVQQGLGTEAFF.

This chain links TRBV29-1 with TRBJ1-1; TRBD1 matches 9 bases. Germline V gene sequence: CDR1 SQVTM, CDR2 ANQGSEA. The trim removed 7 bases at V and 0 bases at J, leaving 6 bases unmatched. This CDR3 region has 14 residues. The CDR3 sequence: CSGFTGGLNTEAFF. In DNA, the CDR3 is TGCAGCGGATTCACAGGGGGCCTGAACACTGAAGCTTTCTTT.

V and J are TRBV29-1 and TRBJ2-5, with D perhaps TRBD1 (5 bases). The DNA end favors TRBJ2-7, so the J call may be wrong. Germline values: CDR1 SQVTM, CDR2 ANQGSEA. The CDR3 is made up of 13 amino acids. CDR3 coding DNA: TGCAGCGTTGAATCCGAAGGGGTCTACGAGCAGTACTTC. It encodes CSVESEGVYEQYF.

The chain combines TRBV4-1 with TRBJ1-5; no clear D gene. Between the trimmed V and J ends, which lost 4 bases and 2 bases, there was a span of 9 bases. Germline V CDR1 and CDR2: MGHRA, YSYEKL. CDR3 length: 14 amino acids. The CDR3: CASSRNLGNQPQHF. The CDR3 nucleotides read TGCGCCAGCAGCCGGAATCTTGGCAATCAGCCCCAGCATTTT.

This sequence joins TRBV5-1 and TRBJ2-7, with D perhaps TRBD1 or TRBD2 (5 bases each). V shed 4 bases and J shed 3 bases, with 14 bases lying between them. This CDR3 is 14 amino acids long. Germline-derived CDR1 and CDR2 are SGHRS and YFSETQ. CDR3 region: CASSRTRDRYEQYF. The CDR3 DNA reads as TGCGCCAGCAGCCGTACTAGGGACCGCTACGAGCAGTACTTC.

The chain recombines TRBV14 with TRBJ1-1; D may be TRBD1 (5 bases). CDR3 length equals 13 residues. Germline V CDR1 and CDR2: SGHDN, FVKESK. Trimming removed 4 bases at V and 11 bases at J, with 17 bases between. The CDR3 nucleotides are TGTGCCAGCAGCCCGTCAGGGTCTTCTTGGGCTTTCTTT. Protein product: CASSPSGSSWAFF.

Remarks on this clonotype: At one end the junction does not follow the germline gene, possibly because of a read error. The rearrangement uses TRBV5-6 and TRBJ1-5; TRBD1 might be the D (6 bases). CDR3 length: 17 residues. CDR1 SGHDT and CDR2 YYEEEE come from the germline V gene. CDR3 nucleotides: TGTGCCAGCAGCTTGGTTCTACAGGGTGGAGGCAATCAGCCCCGGCATTTT. It encodes CASSLVLQGGGNQPRHF. Full variable domain (rest looked up from reference TRBV5-6 and TRBJ1-5): DAGVTQSPTHLIKTRGQQVTLRCSPKSGHDTVSWYQQALGQGPQFIFQYYEEEERQRGNFPDRFSGHQFPNYSSELNVNALLLGDSALYLCASSLVLQGGGNQPRHFGDGTRLSIL.

This clonotype was observed at least ten times. The V call is TRBV10-3, the J call TRBJ2-1; D not resolved. Germline values: CDR1 ENHRY, CDR2 SYGVKD. The length of the CDR3 is 16 residues. V was trimmed by 0 bases and J by 3 bases, leaving 12 bases between them. The CDR3 reads CAISESGTSYYNEQFF. In DNA, the CDR3 is TGTGCCATCAGTGAGTCGGGCACATCCTACTACAATGAGCAGTTCTTC.

The chain has TRBV14 and TRBJ1-2; no definite D call. Trimming pared 3 bases from V and 0 bases from J, leaving 8 bases between. The CDR3 loop spans 14 amino acids. Germline V gives CDR1 SGHDN, CDR2 FVKESK. In nucleotides, the CDR3 is TGTGCCAGCAGCCAGTTCACGTCTAACTATGGCTACACCTTC. It translates to CASSQFTSNYGYTF.

This clonotype has just a few counts. This sequence joins TRBV20-1 and TRBJ2-3, with 14 bases that match TRBD2. This CDR3 has 20 residues. The V gene end was trimmed by 2 bases and the J gene end by 1 base; junction bases not matched to a gene: 14. Germline CDR1 reads DFQATT; CDR2 reads SNEGSKA (reference sequence). CDR3 region: CSARSGTSGGPTRRTDTQYF. The CDR3, as DNA: TGCAGTGCTAGAAGCGGGACTAGCGGGGGACCAACCCGCCGCACAGATACGCAGTATTTT.

This clonotype has a count of ten or more. The chain carries TRBV12-5 and TRBJ2-7; TRBD2 is a possible D gene (5 bases). Germline assignment: CDR1 LGHNT and CDR2 FRNRAP. Trimming left V 8 bases short and J 0 bases short, with 8 bases between. The CDR3 is made up of 12 amino acids. CDR3 in DNA: TGTGCTAGTTTAGGGAGCTCCTACGAGCAGTACTTC. Residues: CASLGSSYEQYF.

The V gene is TRBV6-5, the J gene TRBJ2-1, with D possibly TRBD2 on 7 matching bases. The length of the CDR3 is 16 residues. The V gene's germline CDR1 is MNHEY and CDR2 SVGAGI. The V end lost 2 bases, the J end lost 6 bases, and 17 bases lay between the germline ends. The CDR3 spells CASSYGGGEYSNEQFF. DNA of the CDR3: TGTGCCAGCAGTTACGGAGGGGGGGAGTACTCCAATGAGCAGTTCTTC.

V is TRBV20-1 and J is TRBJ2-3; 11 positions agree with TRBD2. The CDR3 is made up of 14 amino acids. With V trimmed by 3 bases and J by 5 bases, 4 bases remained unmatched. Germline CDR1 DFQATT, CDR2 SNEGSKA (reference sequence). CDR3 loop: CSASRSGGEDTQYF. The CDR3 nucleotides are TGCAGTGCTAGCCGTAGCGGGGGGGAAGATACGCAGTATTTT.

CDR3 sequence: CATSSWGARETQYF. CDR3 coding DNA: TGTGCCACCAGCAGTTGGGGGGCGAGAGAGACCCAGTACTTC. The genes are TRBV15 and TRBJ2-4; possibly TRBD1 or TRBD2 for D (6 bases each). The DNA end lines up better with TRBJ2-5; the J call may be wrong. The CDR3 sequence is 14 residues long. Germline CDR1 and CDR2: LNHNV and YYDKDF (reference sequence).

Here the CDR3 reads CASSLGGKATNEKLFF. DNA of the CDR3: TGCGCCAGCAGCCTGGGCGGGAAGGCAACTAATGAAAAACTGTTTTTT. The chain carries TRBV4-1 and TRBJ1-4; no definite D call. V was trimmed by 4 bases and J by 0 bases, leaving 12 bases between them. Germline CDR1 and CDR2: MGHRA and YSYEKL. This CDR3 spans 16 amino acids.

The CDR3 coding sequence is TGCAGCGTTGAGGAGGGGGGCGCGAGGAACTATGGCTACACCTTC. Translating gives CSVEEGGARNYGYTF. The rearrangement uses TRBV29-1 and TRBJ1-2, with D tentatively TRBD1 (6 bases). V was cut by 3 bases and J by 2 bases, with 16 bases left in between. The CDR3 spans 15 residues. From germline, CDR1 is SQVTM and CDR2 ANQGSEA.

The gene calls are TRBV9 and TRBJ1-5; perhaps TRBD1 as D (6 bases). V lost 0 bases and J 4 bases, leaving 17 bases between the germline ends. The germline gives CDR1 SGDLS, CDR2 YYNGEE. CDR3 size: 17 residues. CDR3 protein: CASSVGGQPDINQPQHF. As DNA, the CDR3 is TGTGCCAGCAGCGTAGGGGGGCAGCCTGATATTAATCAGCCCCAGCATTTT.

This clonotype showed up just a few times. The chain has TRBV20-1 and TRBJ1-5; 9 nucleotides agree with TRBD1. With V trimmed by 3 bases and J by 5 bases, 8 bases remained unmatched. Germline V gene data show CDR1 as DFQATT and CDR2 as SNEGSKA (reference sequence). CDR3 length: 15 residues. This CDR3 reads CSARRGTGIDQPQHF. Written as DNA, the CDR3 is TGCAGTGCTAGGAGGGGGACAGGGATTGATCAGCCCCAGCATTTT.

V usage is TRBV24-1 and J usage is TRBJ2-3; TRBD2 is a possible D gene (6 bases). V was shortened by 4 bases and J by 1 base, with 14 bases between the two germline ends. The CDR3 sequence is 16 residues long. CDR1 KGHDR and CDR2 SFDVKD come from the germline V gene. CDR3 sequence: CATSDPSGRGTDTQYF. The CDR3 DNA reads as TGTGCCACCAGTGACCCCAGCGGGCGCGGCACAGATACGCAGTATTTT.

The chain has TRBV6-2 or TRBV6-3 and TRBJ2-7; D uncertain. This CDR3 region has 15 residues. Germline V gene sequence: CDR1 MNHEY, CDR2 SVGEGT. Trimming took 0 bases from V and 5 from J, leaving 14 bases between them. In DNA form, the CDR3 reads TGTGCCAGCAGTTACTCGAATAGTATGCGAAACGAGCAGTACTTC. Protein product: CASSYSNSMRNEQYF.

This clonotype has more than one count but fewer than ten. V is TRBV20-1 and J is TRBJ2-7; the match to TRBD1 covers 8 bases. Germline V gene sequence: CDR1 DFQATT, CDR2 SNEGSKA (reference sequence). There are 14 residues in the CDR3. V lost 6 bases, J lost 4 bases, and 11 bases stayed unmatched. This chain's CDR3 is CSAATTGDIYEQYF. CDR3 coding DNA: TGCAGTGCCGCCACGACAGGGGACATTTACGAGCAGTACTTC.

This chain links TRBV6-2 or TRBV6-3 with TRBJ2-5, with 8 bases matching TRBD1. CDR1 is MNHEY, CDR2 SVGEGT, per germline. The V gene end was trimmed by 2 bases and the J gene end by 1 base; junction bases not matched to a gene: 3. The CDR3 is 15 amino acids. The CDR3 reads CASSYEGQVQETQYF. CDR3 coding DNA: TGTGCCAGCAGTTACGAGGGACAGGTCCAAGAGACCCAGTACTTC.

This clonotype was found a few times. The chain couples TRBV29-1 to TRBJ2-6; D gene uncertain. The CDR3 is 11 residues long. V lost 6 bases, J lost 3 bases, and 3 bases lay in between. The germline V gene encodes CDR1 SQVTM and CDR2 ANQGSEA. The CDR3 reads CSVFGANVLTF. The CDR3 DNA is TGCAGCGTCTTTGGGGCCAACGTCCTGACTTTC.

This sequence joins TRBV6-5 and TRBJ2-4; 9 bases fit TRBD1. TRBJ2-5 explains the end of the DNA better; the J call may be wrong. The CDR3 sequence is 14 residues long. Germline V gives CDR1 MNHEY, CDR2 SVGAGI. In DNA, the CDR3 is TGTGCCAGCAGTAGGGACAGGGTTGCGGAGACCCAGTACTTC. Amino acids: CASSRDRVAETQYF.

This clonotype was detected only a few times. The V gene is TRBV9, the J gene TRBJ1-2, with D possibly TRBD1 on 6 matching bases. V was cut by 4 bases and J by 1 base, with 11 bases left in between. Germline lookup yields CDR1 SGDLS and CDR2 YYNGEE. This CDR3 is built from 14 residues. The DNA of the CDR3 is TGTGCCAGCAGCCGGGGGCGGATTAACTATGGCTACACCTTC. This encodes CASSRGRINYGYTF.

V and J are TRBV30 and TRBJ2-7; tentatively, D is TRBD1 (5 bases). This CDR3 is 14 amino acids long. Between the trimmed V and J ends, which lost 2 bases and 3 bases, there was a span of 14 bases. The germline CDR1 and CDR2 sequences are GTSNPN and SVGIG (reference sequence). The CDR3 reads CAWSRDRQYYEQYF. The DNA of the CDR3 is TGTGCCTGGAGTCGAGACAGACAGTACTACGAGCAGTACTTC.